These T cell receptor beta chains were read from a single sample in a study of control samples from healthy donors and cancer patients. Sequencing was performed with immunoSEQ multiplex PCR; in TCRdb, only in-frame clones are kept and a portion is missing. The data show roughly 450,000 clones, with over 75% seen just once and 6% to 7% held by the top ten. The sample comprised PBMCs. All receptors derive from a man aged 40-49 years with head and neck cancer. CDR3s include the opening cysteine and the closing phenylalanine or tryptophan. The order of the fields is V gene, J gene, D gene, clone size, CDR3 protein, CDR3 DNA. D genes are given only for firm matches. Only some rows state a clone size, as once, few, many or a class for expanded clones.

V: TRBV27
J: TRBJ2-1
D: .
size: .
CDR3: CASSPLSNEQFF
DNA: TGTGCCAGCAGTCCACTGTCTAATGAGCAGTTCTTC

V: TRBV5-4
J: TRBJ2-5
D: TRBD1
size: .
CDR3: CASTYGQASQETQYF
DNA: TGTGCCAGCACCTACGGACAGGCCTCCCAAGAGACCCAGTACTTC

V: TRBV5-1
J: TRBJ2-5
D: .
size: once
CDR3: CASSLEAVQETQYF
DNA: TGCGCCAGCAGCTTGGAGGCAGTTCAAGAGACCCAGTACTTC

V: TRBV5-6
J: TRBJ1-4
D: .
size: few
CDR3: CASSLGAALATNEKLFF
DNA: TGTGCCAGCAGCTTGGGGGCAGCCCTTGCAACTAATGAAAAACTGTTTTTT

V: TRBV28
J: TRBJ2-7
D: .
size: few
CDR3: CASSSHVGPSYEQYF
DNA: TGTGCCAGCAGTTCCCATGTGGGCCCCTCCTACGAGCAGTACTTC

V: TRBV30
J: TRBJ1-1
D: .
size: .
CDR3: CAWSVNRGATEAFF
DNA: TGTGCCTGGAGTGTCAATCGGGGGGCGACTGAAGCTTTCTTT

V: TRBV27
J: TRBJ2-5
D: TRBD2
size: .
CDR3: CASSSGLAGSYRETQYF
DNA: TGTGCCAGCAGTTCCGGACTAGCGGGGTCATATAGAGAGACCCAGTACTTC

V: TRBV2
J: TRBJ2-5
D: .
size: .
CDR3: CASTGGAAQYF
DNA: TGTGCCAGCACCGGAGGGGCGGCCCAGTACTTC

V: TRBV5-1
J: TRBJ1-1
D: .
size: .
CDR3: CASSGSTVPNTEAFF
DNA: TGCGCCAGCAGCGGATCGACAGTACCGAACACTGAAGCTTTCTTT

V: TRBV25-1
J: TRBJ2-5
D: TRBD2
size: .
CDR3: CASSGLAGGRGETQYF
DNA: TGTGCCAGCAGTGGACTAGCGGGGGGGCGCGGAGAGACCCAGTACTTC

V: TRBV12-3/TRBV12-4
J: TRBJ2-1
D: TRBD1
size: .
CDR3: CASTLYRGWEQFF
DNA: TGTGCCAGCACCCTATACAGGGGGTGGGAGCAGTTCTTC

V: TRBV7-8
J: TRBJ2-1
D: TRBD2
size: .
CDR3: CASSAGGVAADNEQFF
DNA: TGTGCCAGCAGCGCGGGGGGGGTAGCGGCTGACAATGAGCAGTTCTTC

V: TRBV30
J: TRBJ2-5
D: .
size: .
CDR3: CAWNTLGHETQYF
DNA: TGTGCCTGGAACACTCTGGGCCACGAGACCCAGTACTTC

V: TRBV3-1/TRBV3-2
J: TRBJ1-1
D: .
size: once
CDR3: CASSPNKGGKAFF
DNA: TGTGCCAGCAGCCCGAACAAGGGTGGAAAAGCTTTCTTT

V: TRBV2
J: TRBJ2-2
D: .
size: .
CDR3: CASSDKRANTGELFF
DNA: TGTGCCAGCAGTGATAAAAGGGCCAACACCGGGGAGCTGTTTTTT

V: TRBV5-1
J: TRBJ1-6
D: .
size: .
CDR3: CASSLGGTTRNNSPLHF
DNA: TGCGCCAGCAGCTTGGGCGGGACAACTCGGAATAATTCACCCCTCCACTTT

V: TRBV14
J: TRBJ2-3
D: TRBD1
size: .
CDR3: CASSQQHRGLTPDTQYF
DNA: TGTGCCAGCAGCCAACAACACAGGGGCCTGACCCCCGATACGCAGTATTTT

V: TRBV19
J: TRBJ1-4
D: TRBD1
size: .
CDR3: CASSQKTGTVGNEKLFF
DNA: TGTGCCAGTAGCCAGAAGACCGGGACAGTAGGTAATGAAAAACTGTTTTTT

V: TRBV28
J: TRBJ1-5
D: TRBD1
size: few
CDR3: CASRGTGSFGNQPQHF
DNA: TGTGCCAGCAGGGGGACAGGGTCGTTCGGCAATCAGCCCCAGCATTTT

V: TRBV6-1
J: TRBJ2-3
D: .
size: once
CDR3: CASSDPSVGSTDTQYF
DNA: TGTGCCAGCAGTGATCCGTCGGTGGGTAGCACAGATACGCAGTATTTT

V: TRBV6-5
J: TRBJ2-7
D: .
size: .
CDR3: CASSYVLGIYEQYF
DNA: TGTGCCAGCAGTTACGTTTTGGGTATCTACGAGCAGTACTTC

V: TRBV28
J: TRBJ2-3
D: .
size: .
CDR3: CASSFPGRGDTDTQYF
DNA: TGTGCCAGCAGTTTCCCCGGGCGGGGTGACACAGATACGCAGTATTTT

V: TRBV25-1
J: TRBJ1-6
D: .
size: .
CDR3: CASSVDGNSPLHF
DNA: TGTGCCAGCAGCGTGGACGGTAATTCACCCCTCCACTTT

V: TRBV6-5
J: TRBJ2-1
D: TRBD2
size: .
CDR3: CASSYLAGEGEQFF
DNA: TGTGCCAGCAGTTATTTAGCGGGGGAGGGCGAGCAGTTCTTC

V: TRBV5-1
J: TRBJ2-2
D: .
size: once
CDR3: CASSWGALGAGELFF
DNA: TGCGCCAGCAGCTGGGGGGCTCTAGGGGCCGGGGAGCTGTTTTTT

V: TRBV7-8
J: TRBJ1-4
D: .
size: .
CDR3: CASSLEGGLNEKLFF
DNA: TGTGCCAGCAGCTTAGAGGGGGGCTTAAATGAAAAACTGTTTTTT

V: TRBV11-2
J: TRBJ2-1
D: TRBD1
size: .
CDR3: CASRGTGTNEQFF
DNA: TGTGCCAGCAGGGGGACAGGGACCAATGAGCAGTTCTTC

V: TRBV27
J: TRBJ1-1
D: TRBD1
size: .
CDR3: CASSFRTGGNTEAFF
DNA: TGTGCCAGCAGTTTTAGGACAGGGGGCAATACTGAAGCTTTCTTT

V: TRBV7-9
J: TRBJ1-2
D: .
size: .
CDR3: CASSIPGEYGYTF
DNA: TGTGCCAGCAGCATCCCCGGGGAATATGGCTACACCTTC

V: TRBV6-5
J: TRBJ2-2
D: TRBD1
size: few
CDR3: CASRGTGTRGGELFF
DNA: TGTGCCAGCAGGGGGACAGGGACGAGGGGCGGGGAGCTGTTTTTT

V: TRBV28
J: TRBJ1-1
D: .
size: .
CDR3: CASGLQRMNTEAFF
DNA: TGTGCCAGCGGACTACAGAGGATGAACACTGAAGCTTTCTTT

V: TRBV7-9
J: TRBJ1-1
D: .
size: .
CDR3: CASSSLSGATEAFF
DNA: TGTGCCAGCAGCTCCCTTTCCGGGGCTACTGAAGCTTTCTTT

V: TRBV10-3
J: TRBJ1-6
D: .
size: .
CDR3: CAIRGPNYNSPLHF
DNA: TGTGCCATCAGGGGACCGAACTATAATTCACCCCTCCACTTT

V: TRBV3-1/TRBV3-2
J: TRBJ1-2
D: TRBD1
size: .
CDR3: CASSQGTGGTIYGYTF
DNA: TGTGCCAGCAGCCAAGGGACAGGGGGTACGATCTATGGCTACACCTTC

V: TRBV19
J: TRBJ1-5
D: .
size: .
CDR3: CASINLGAEHQPQHF
DNA: TGTGCCAGTATTAACTTGGGCGCCGAGCATCAGCCCCAGCATTTT

V: TRBV3-1/TRBV3-2
J: TRBJ2-7
D: .
size: few
CDR3: CASSRNRDFSYEQYF
DNA: TGTGCCAGCAGCCGGAACCGGGACTTCTCCTACGAGCAGTACTTC

V: TRBV4-3
J: TRBJ2-4
D: .
size: once
CDR3: CASSQAIKGVDIQYF
DNA: TGCGCCAGCAGCCAAGCGATAAAGGGGGTTGACATTCAGTACTTC

V: TRBV7-9
J: TRBJ2-3
D: .
size: .
CDR3: CASSHLGADTQYF
DNA: TGTGCCAGCAGCCACCTGGGAGCAGATACGCAGTATTTT

V: TRBV30
J: TRBJ1-1
D: .
size: .
CDR3: CAWNVWGSPQPSPGPEAFF
DNA: TGTGCCTGGAATGTATGGGGAAGTCCGCAACCCTCCCCGGGACCTGAAGCTTTCTTT

V: TRBV9
J: TRBJ1-5
D: .
size: .
CDR3: CASSLGPNQPQHF
DNA: TGTGCCAGCAGCTTAGGGCCGAATCAGCCCCAGCATTTT

V: TRBV5-6
J: TRBJ2-2
D: .
size: .
CDR3: CASTKPGVWGPNTGELFF
DNA: TGTGCCAGCACTAAACCGGGGGTTTGGGGGCCTAACACCGGGGAGCTGTTTTTT

V: TRBV5-6
J: TRBJ1-6
D: TRBD1
size: .
CDR3: CASSRGPGQVRSPLHF
DNA: TGTGCCAGCAGCCGAGGGCCGGGACAGGTTAGATCACCCCTCCACTTT

V: TRBV27
J: TRBJ2-1
D: TRBD2
size: .
CDR3: CASSFQLAGVVGSYNEQFF
DNA: TGTGCCAGCAGTTTTCAGCTAGCGGGAGTCGTGGGGTCCTACAATGAGCAGTTCTTC

V: TRBV7-9
J: TRBJ1-1
D: TRBD1
size: .
CDR3: CASSLQGGTEAFF
DNA: TGTGCCAGCAGCCTACAGGGGGGCACTGAAGCTTTCTTT

V: TRBV28
J: TRBJ2-1
D: TRBD2
size: .
CDR3: CASGLAGHNEQFF
DNA: TGTGCCAGTGGGCTAGCGGGACACAATGAGCAGTTCTTC

V: TRBV4-2
J: TRBJ1-2
D: .
size: .
CDR3: CASSQSYDGYTF
DNA: TGTGCCAGCAGCCAATCGTATGATGGCTACACCTTC

V: TRBV19
J: TRBJ2-5
D: .
size: .
CDR3: CASNQGETQYF
DNA: TGTGCCAGTAATCAGGGAGAGACCCAGTACTTC

V: TRBV19
J: TRBJ1-2
D: .
size: once
CDR3: CASSSSGWYGYTF
DNA: TGTGCCAGTAGTTCTTCGGGGTGGTATGGCTACACCTTC

V: TRBV29-1
J: TRBJ1-4
D: .
size: once
CDR3: CSVEDPRGALSEKLFF
DNA: TGCAGCGTTGAAGATCCACGGGGGGCGCTTAGTGAAAAACTGTTTTTT

V: TRBV3-1/TRBV3-2
J: TRBJ1-1
D: .
size: .
CDR3: CASSPQGRRTEAFF
DNA: TGTGCCAGCAGCCCGCAGGGCAGGCGCACTGAAGCTTTCTTT